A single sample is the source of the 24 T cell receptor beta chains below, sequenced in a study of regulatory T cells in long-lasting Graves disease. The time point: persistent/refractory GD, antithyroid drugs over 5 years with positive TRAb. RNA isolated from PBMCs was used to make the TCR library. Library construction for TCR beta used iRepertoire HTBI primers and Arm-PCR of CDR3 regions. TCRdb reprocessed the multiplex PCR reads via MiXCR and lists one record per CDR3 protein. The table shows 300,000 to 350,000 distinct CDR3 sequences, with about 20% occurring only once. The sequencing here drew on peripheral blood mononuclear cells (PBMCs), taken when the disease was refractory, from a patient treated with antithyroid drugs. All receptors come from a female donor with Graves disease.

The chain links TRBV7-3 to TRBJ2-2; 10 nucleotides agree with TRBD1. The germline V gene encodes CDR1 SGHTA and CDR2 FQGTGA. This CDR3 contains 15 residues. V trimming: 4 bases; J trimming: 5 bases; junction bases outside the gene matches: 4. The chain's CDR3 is CASSSDRGHTGELFF. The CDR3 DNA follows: TGTGCCAGCAGCTCCGACAGGGGGCATACCGGGGAGCTGTTTTTT.

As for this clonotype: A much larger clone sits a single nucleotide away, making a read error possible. This chain's CDR3 is CASSCIAGYEQYF. The CDR3 DNA reads as TGTGCCAGCAGTTGCATAGCGGGCTACGAGCAGTACTTC. This chain joins TRBV6-5 and TRBJ2-7; 7 nucleotides line up with TRBD2. The CDR3 sequence is 13 residues long. Germline values: CDR1 MNHEY, CDR2 SVGAGI. V dropped 4 bases and J dropped 3; count of bases not matched to a gene: 3.

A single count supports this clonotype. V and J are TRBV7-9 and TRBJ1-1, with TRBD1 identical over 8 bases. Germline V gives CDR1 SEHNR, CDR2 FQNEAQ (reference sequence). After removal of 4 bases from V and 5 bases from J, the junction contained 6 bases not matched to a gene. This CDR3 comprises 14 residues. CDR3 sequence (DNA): TGTGCCAGCAGCTCCCGACAGGGGAGGACTGAAGCTTTCTTT. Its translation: CASSSRQGRTEAFF.

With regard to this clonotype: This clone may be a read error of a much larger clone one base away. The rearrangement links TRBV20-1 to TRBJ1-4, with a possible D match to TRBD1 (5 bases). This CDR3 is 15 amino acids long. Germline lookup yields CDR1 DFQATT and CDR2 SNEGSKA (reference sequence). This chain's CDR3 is CRARDQGQGDEKLFF. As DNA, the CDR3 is TGCCGTGCTAGAGACCAGGGCCAGGGAGATGAAAAACTGTTTTTT.

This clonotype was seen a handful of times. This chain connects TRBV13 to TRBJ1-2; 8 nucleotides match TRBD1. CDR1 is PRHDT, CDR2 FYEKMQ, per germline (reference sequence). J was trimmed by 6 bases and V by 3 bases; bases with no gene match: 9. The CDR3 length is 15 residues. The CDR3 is CASSFSRGRSDGYTF. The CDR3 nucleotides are TGTGCCAGCAGCTTTAGCAGGGGGCGCTCCGATGGCTACACCTTC.

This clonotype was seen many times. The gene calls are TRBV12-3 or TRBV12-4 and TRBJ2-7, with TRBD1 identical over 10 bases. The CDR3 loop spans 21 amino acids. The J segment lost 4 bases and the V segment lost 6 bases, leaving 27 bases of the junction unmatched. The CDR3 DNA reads TGTGCCAGCAGCCGCGGGACGGTCTGGTCCTCATCCGGGACAGGGGAATACGAGCAGTACTTC. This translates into CASSRGTVWSSSGTGEYEQYF.

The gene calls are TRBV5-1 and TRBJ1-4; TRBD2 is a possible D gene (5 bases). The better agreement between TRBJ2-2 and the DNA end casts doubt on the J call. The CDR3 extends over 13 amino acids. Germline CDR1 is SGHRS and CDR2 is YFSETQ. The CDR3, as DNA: TGCGCCAGCAGCTTGAGGCCGGGGGGGGAGCTGTTTTTT. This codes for CASSLRPGGELFF.

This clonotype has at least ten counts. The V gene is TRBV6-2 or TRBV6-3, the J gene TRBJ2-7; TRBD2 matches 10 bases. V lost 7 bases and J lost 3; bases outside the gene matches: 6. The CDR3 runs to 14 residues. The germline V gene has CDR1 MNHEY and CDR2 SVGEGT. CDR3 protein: CASKIAGGLYEQYF. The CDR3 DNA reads TGTGCCAGCAAAATAGCGGGAGGCCTCTACGAGCAGTACTTC.

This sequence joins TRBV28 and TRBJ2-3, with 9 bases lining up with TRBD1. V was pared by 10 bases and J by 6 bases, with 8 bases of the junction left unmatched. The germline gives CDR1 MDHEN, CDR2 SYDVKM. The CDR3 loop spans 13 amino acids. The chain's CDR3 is CATADRGWDTQYF. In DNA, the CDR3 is TGTGCCACCGCGGACAGGGGATGGGATACGCAGTATTTT.

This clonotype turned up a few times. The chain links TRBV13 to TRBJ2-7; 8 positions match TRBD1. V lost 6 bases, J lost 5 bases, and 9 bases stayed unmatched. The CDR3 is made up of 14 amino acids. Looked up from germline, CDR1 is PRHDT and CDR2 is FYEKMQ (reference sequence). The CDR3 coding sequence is TGTGCCAGCAGGCGGACAGGGAAGCGAGACGAGCAGTACTTC. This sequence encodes CASRRTGKRDEQYF.

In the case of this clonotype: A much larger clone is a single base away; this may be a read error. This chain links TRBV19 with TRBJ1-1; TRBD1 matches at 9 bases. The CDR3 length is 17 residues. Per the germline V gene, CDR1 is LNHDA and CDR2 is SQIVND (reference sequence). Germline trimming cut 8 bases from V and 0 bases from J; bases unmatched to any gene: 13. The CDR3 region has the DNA TGTGCCAGTCGGCGCTTCGACAGGGGGGAGATGAACACTGAAGCTTTCTTT. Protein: CASRRFDRGEMNTEAFF.

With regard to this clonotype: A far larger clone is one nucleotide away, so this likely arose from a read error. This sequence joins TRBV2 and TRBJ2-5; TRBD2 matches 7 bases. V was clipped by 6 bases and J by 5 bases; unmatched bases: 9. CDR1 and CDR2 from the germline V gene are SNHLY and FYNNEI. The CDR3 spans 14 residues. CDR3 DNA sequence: TGTGCCAGCAGACCGAGACTAGCCTGGGAGACCCAGTACTTC. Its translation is CASRPRLAWETQYF.

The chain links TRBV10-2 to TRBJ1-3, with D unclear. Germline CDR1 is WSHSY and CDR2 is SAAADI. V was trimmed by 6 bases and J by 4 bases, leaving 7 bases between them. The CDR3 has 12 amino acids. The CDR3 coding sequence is TGCGCCAGCAGGGCTAACGGAAACACCATATATTTT. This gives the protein CASRANGNTIYF.

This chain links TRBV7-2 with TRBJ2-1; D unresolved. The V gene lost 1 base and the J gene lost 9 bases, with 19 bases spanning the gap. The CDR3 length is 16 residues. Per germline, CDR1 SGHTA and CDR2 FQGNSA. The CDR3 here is CASSLEVKILVFEQFF. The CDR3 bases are TGTGCCAGCAGCTTAGAGGTCAAAATTCTAGTATTTGAGCAGTTCTTC.

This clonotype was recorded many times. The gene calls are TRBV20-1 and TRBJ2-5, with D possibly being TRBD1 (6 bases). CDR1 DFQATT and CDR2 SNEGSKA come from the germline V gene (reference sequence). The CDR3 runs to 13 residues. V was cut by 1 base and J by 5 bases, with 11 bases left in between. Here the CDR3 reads CSARGTGMETQYF. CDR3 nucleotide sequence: TGCAGTGCTAGAGGTACAGGGATGGAGACCCAGTACTTC.

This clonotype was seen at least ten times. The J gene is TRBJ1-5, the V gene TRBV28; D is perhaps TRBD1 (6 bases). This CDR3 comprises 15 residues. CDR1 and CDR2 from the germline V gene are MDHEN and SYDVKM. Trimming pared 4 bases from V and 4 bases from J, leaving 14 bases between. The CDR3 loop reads CASSSLQGLNQPQHF. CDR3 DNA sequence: TGTGCCAGCAGTTCCTTACAGGGTTTGAATCAGCCCCAGCATTTT.

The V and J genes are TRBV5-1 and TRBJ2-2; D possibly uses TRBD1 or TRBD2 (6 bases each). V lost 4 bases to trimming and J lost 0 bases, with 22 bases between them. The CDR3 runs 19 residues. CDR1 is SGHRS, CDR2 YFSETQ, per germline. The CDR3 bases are TGCGCCAGCAGCCTTGGGGGGCTAGGGAGCTCAACGAACACCGGGGAGCTGTTTTTT. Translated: CASSLGGLGSSTNTGELFF.

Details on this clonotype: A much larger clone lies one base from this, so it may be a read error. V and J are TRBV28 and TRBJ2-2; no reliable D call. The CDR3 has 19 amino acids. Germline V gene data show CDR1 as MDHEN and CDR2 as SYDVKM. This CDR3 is CASILLILGNSANTGELFF. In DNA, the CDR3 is TGTGCCAGCATTTTATTAATCTTGGGGAATTCCGCGAACACCGGGGAGCTGTTTTTT. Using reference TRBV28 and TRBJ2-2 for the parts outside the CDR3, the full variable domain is DVKVTQSSRYLVKRTGEKVFLECVQDMDHENMFWYRQDPGLGLRLIYFSYDVKMKEKGDIPEGYSVSREKKERFSLILESASTNQTSMYLCASILLILGNSANTGELFFGEGSRLTVL.

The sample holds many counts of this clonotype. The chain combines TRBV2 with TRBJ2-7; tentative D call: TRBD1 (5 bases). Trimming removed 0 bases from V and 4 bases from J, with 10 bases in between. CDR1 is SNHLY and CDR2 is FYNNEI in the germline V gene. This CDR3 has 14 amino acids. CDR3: CASSEAPRGYEQYF. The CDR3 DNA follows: TGTGCCAGCAGTGAAGCTCCTAGGGGTTACGAGCAGTACTTC. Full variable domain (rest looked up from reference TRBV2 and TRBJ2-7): EPEVTQTPSHQVTQMGQEVILRCVPISNHLYFYWYRQILGQKVEFLVSFYNNEISEKSEIFDDQFSVERPDGSNFTLKIRSTKLEDSAMYFCASSEAPRGYEQYFGPGTRLTVT.

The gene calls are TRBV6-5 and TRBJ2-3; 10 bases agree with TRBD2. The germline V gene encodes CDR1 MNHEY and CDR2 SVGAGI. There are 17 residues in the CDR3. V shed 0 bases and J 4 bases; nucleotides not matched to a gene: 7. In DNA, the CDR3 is TGTGCCAGCAGTTACTCGAGGTCTAGCGGGAGCCCAGATACGCAGTATTTT. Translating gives CASSYSRSSGSPDTQYF.

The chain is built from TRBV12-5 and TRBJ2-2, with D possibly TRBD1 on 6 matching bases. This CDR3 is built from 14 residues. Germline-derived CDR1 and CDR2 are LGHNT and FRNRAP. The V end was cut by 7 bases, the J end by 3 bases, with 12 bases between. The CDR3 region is CASVRDTYTGELFF. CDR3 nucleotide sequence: TGTGCTAGTGTCAGGGACACCTACACCGGGGAGCTGTTTTTT.

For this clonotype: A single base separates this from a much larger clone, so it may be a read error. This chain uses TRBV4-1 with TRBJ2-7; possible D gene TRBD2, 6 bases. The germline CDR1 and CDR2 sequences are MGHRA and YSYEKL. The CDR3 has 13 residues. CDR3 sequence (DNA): TGCGTCAGCAGCCGGTTGGGGGGTTACGAGCAGTACTTC. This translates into CVSSRLGGYEQYF.

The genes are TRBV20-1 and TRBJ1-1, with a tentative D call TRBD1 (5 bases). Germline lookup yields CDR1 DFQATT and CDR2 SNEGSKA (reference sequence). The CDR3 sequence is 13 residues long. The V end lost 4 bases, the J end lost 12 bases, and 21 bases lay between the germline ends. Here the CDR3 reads CSATQTVPNVTFF. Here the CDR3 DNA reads TGCAGTGCTACTCAGACAGTGCCTAATGTGACTTTCTTT.

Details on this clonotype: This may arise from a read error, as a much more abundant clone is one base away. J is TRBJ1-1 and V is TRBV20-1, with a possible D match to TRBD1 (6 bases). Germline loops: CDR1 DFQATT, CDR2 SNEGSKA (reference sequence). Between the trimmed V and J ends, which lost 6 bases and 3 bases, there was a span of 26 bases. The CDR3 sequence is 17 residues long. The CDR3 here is CSAAGTRVIGPYTEAFF. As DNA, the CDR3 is TGCAGTGCCGCCGGGACAAGGGTGATTGGGCCATACACTGAAGCTTTCTTT.